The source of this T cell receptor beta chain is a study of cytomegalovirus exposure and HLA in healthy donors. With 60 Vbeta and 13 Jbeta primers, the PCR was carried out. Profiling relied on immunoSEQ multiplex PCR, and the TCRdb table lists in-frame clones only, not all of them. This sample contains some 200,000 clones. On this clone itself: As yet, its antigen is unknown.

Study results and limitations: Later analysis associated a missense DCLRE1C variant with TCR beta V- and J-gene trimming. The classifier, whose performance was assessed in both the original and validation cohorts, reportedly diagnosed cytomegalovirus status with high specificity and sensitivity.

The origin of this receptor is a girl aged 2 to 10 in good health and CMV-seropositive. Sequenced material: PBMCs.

The CDR3 region is CASSFRGSSYEQYF. The CDR3 DNA reads as TGTGCCAGCAGCTTCCGAGGGAGCTCCTACGAGCAGTACTTC. This rearrangement joins TRBV5-6 to TRBJ2-7; possible D gene TRBD2, 5 bases. V was cut by 2 bases and J by 0 bases, with 9 bases left in between. The germline gives CDR1 SGHDT, CDR2 YYEEEE. This CDR3 comprises 14 residues.